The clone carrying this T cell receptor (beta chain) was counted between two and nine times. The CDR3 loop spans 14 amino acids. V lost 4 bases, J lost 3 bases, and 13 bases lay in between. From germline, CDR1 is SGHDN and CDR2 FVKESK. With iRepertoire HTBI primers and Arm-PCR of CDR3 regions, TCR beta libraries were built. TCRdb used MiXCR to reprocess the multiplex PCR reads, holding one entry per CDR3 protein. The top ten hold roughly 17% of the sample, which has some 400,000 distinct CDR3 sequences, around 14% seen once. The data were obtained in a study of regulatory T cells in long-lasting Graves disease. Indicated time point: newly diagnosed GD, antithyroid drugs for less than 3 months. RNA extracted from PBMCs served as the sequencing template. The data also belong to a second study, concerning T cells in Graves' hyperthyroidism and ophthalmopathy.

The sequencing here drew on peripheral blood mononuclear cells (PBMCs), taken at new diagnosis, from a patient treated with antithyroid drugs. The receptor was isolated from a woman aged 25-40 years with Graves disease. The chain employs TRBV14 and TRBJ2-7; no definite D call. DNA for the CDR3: TGTGCCAGCAGCCTAACTACGGTCCACTACGAGCAGTACTTC. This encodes CASSLTTVHYEQYF.